This entry concerns a single T cell receptor (beta chain). The CDR3 consists of 14 residues. Germline CDR1 is MDHEN and CDR2 is SYDVKM. The V and J ends lost 6 bases and 0 bases respectively, with 9 bases between them. Sequencing was performed with immunoSEQ multiplex PCR; in TCRdb, only in-frame clones are kept and a portion is missing. The sample records some 150,000 clones, over 65% being singletons. These data belong to a study of blood T cell repertoires in COVID-19. The sequenced sample consisted of PBMCs or T cells enriched from blood (not recorded which). This receptor was taken from a woman aged 50 to 65 who had recovered from COVID-19. V usage is TRBV28 and J usage is TRBJ1-3; D perhaps matches TRBD1 (5 bases). CDR3 sequence: CASRRTGSGNTIYF. CDR3 sequence (DNA): TGTGCCAGCAGGCGAACAGGCTCTGGAAACACCATATATTTT.